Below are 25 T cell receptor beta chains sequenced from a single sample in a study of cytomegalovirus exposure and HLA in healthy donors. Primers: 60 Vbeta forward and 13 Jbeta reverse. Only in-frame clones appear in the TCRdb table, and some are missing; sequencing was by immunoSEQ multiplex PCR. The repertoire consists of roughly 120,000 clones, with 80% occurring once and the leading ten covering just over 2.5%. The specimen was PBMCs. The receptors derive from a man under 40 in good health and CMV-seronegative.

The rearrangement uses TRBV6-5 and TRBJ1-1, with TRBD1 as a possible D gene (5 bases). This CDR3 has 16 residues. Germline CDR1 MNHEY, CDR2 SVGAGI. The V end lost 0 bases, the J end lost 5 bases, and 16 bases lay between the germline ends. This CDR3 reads CASSYSWGRPETEAFF. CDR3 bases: TGTGCCAGCAGTTACTCGTGGGGCAGGCCGGAAACTGAAGCTTTCTTT.

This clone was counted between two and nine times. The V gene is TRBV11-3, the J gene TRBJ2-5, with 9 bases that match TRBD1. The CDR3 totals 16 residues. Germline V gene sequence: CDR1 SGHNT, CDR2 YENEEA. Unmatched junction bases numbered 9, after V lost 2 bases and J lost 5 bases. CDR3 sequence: CASSLRDRVLGETQYF. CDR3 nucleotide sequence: TGTGCCAGCAGCTTAAGGGACAGGGTGCTTGGGGAGACCCAGTACTTC.

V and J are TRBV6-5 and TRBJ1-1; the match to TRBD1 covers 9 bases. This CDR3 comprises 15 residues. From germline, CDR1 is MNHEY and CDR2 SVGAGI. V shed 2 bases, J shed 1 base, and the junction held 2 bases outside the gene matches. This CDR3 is CASSYAGQGNTEAFF. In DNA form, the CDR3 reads TGTGCCAGCAGTTACGCGGGACAGGGGAACACTGAAGCTTTCTTT.

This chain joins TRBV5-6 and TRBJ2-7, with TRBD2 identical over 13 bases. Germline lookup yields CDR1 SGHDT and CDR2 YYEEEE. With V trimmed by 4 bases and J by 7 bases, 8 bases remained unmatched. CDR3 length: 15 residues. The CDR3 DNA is TGTGCCAGCAGCCCAGGACTAGCGGGAGATCGGGAGCAGTACTTC. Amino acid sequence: CASSPGLAGDREQYF.

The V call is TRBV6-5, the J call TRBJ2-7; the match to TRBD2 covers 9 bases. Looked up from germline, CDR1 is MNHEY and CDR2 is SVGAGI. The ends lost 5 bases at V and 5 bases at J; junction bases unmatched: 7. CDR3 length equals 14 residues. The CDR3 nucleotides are TGTGCCAGCAGTCTTAGCGGGAGTAGGCACGAGCAGTACTTC. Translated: CASSLSGSRHEQYF.

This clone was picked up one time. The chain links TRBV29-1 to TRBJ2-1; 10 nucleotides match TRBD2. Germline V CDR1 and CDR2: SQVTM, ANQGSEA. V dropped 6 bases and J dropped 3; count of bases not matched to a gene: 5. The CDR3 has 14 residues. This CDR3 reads CSVNLAGVYNEQFF. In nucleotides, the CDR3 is TGCAGCGTGAATCTAGCGGGAGTCTACAATGAGCAGTTCTTC.

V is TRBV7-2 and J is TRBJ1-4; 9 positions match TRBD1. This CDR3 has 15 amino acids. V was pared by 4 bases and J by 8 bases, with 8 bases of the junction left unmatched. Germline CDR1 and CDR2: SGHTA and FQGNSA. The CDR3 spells CASSSDTGGGEKLFF. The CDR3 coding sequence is TGTGCCAGCAGCTCAGATACAGGGGGCGGCGAAAAACTGTTTTTT.

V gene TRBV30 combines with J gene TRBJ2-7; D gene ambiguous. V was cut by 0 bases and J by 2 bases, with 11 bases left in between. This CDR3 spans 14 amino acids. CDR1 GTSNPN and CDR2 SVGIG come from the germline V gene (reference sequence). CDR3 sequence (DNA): TGTGCCTGGAGTGTACTCTTGGGCCCCTACGAGCAGTACTTC. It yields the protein CAWSVLLGPYEQYF.

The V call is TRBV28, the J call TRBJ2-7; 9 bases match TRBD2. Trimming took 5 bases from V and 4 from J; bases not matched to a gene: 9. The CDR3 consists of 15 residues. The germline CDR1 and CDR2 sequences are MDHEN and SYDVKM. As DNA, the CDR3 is TGTGCCAGCAGTCCGTCTAGCGGGGCTATTTACGAGCAGTACTTC. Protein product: CASSPSSGAIYEQYF.

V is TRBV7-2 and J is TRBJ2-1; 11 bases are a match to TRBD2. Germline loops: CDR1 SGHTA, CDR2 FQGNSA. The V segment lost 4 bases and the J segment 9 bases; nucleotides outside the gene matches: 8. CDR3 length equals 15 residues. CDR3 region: CASSSIAGGLIEQFF. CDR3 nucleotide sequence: TGTGCCAGCAGCTCCATAGCGGGAGGGCTGATTGAGCAGTTCTTC.

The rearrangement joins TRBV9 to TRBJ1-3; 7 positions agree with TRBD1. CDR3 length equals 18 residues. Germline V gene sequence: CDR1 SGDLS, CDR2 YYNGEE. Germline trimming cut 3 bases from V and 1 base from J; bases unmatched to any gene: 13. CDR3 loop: CASSDPGGSMESGNTIYF. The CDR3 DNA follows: TGTGCCAGCAGCGACCCAGGGGGGAGCATGGAATCTGGAAACACCATATATTTT. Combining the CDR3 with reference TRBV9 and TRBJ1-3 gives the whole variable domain DSGVTQTPKHLITATGQRVTLRCSPRSGDLSVYWYQQSLDQGLQFLIQYYNGEERAKGNILERFSAQQFPDLHSELNLSSLELGDSALYFCASSDPGGSMESGNTIYFGEGSWLTVV.

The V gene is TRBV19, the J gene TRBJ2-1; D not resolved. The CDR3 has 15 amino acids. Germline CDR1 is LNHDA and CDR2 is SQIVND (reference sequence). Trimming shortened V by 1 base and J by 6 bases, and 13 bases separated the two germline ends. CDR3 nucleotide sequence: TGTGCCAGTAGTATAGCCGGGTACTATCGCAATGAGCAGTTCTTC. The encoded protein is CASSIAGYYRNEQFF.

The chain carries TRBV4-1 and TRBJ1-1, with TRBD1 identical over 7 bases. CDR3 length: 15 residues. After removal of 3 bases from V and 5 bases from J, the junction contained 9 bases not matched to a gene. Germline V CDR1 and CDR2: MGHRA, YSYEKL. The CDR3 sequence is CASSHPRGRRTEAFF. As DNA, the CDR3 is TGCGCCAGCAGCCACCCCAGGGGGAGGAGGACTGAAGCTTTCTTT.

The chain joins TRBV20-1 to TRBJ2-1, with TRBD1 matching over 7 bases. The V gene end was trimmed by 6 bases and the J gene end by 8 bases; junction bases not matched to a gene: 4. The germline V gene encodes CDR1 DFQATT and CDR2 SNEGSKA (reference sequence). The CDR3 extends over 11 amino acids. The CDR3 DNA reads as TGCAGTGCCCAGGGGGTGCATGAGCAGTTCTTC. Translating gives CSAQGVHEQFF.

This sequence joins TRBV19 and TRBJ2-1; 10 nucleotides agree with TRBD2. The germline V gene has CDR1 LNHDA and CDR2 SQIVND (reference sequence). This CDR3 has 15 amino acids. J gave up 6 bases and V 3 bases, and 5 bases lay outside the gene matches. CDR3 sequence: CASSIWLAGANEQFF. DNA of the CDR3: TGTGCCAGTAGTATCTGGCTAGCGGGAGCCAATGAGCAGTTCTTC.

The CDR3 sequence: CASNRGQGMCGYTF. The DNA for the CDR3 is TGTGCCAGCAATAGAGGACAGGGAATGTGCGGCTACACCTTC. The chain couples TRBV6-5 to TRBJ1-2; 8 bases are a match to TRBD1. After removal of 7 bases from V and 8 bases from J, the junction contained 12 bases not matched to a gene. There are 14 residues in the CDR3. Germline V lookup: CDR1 MNHEY, CDR2 SVGAGI.

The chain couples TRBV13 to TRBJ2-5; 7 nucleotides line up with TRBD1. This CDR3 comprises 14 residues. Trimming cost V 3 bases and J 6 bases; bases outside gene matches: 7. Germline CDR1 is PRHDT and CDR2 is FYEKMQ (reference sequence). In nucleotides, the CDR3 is TGTGCCAGCAGCTTGACGACAGGGCCAAAGACCCAGTACTTC. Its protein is CASSLTTGPKTQYF.

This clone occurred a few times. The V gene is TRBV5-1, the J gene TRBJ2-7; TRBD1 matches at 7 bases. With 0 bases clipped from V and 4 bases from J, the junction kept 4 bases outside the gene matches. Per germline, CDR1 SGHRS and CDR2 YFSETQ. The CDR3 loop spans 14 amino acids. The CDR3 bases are TGCGCCAGCAGCTTGGGACAGGGTTCTTACGAGCAGTACTTC. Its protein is CASSLGQGSYEQYF.

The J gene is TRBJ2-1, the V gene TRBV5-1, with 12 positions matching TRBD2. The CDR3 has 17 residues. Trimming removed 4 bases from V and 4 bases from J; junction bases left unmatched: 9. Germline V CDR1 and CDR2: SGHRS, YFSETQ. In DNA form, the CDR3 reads TGCGCCAGCAGCCAAACGGGACTAGCGGGCCTATACAATGAGCAGTTCTTC. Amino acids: CASSQTGLAGLYNEQFF.

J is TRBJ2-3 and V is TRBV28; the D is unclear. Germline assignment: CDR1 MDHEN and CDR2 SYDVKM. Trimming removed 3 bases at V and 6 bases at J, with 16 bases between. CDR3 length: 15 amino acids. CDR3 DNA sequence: TGTGCCAGCAGTTTCAGATACTTGGGCCCCGATACGCAGTATTTT. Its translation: CASSFRYLGPDTQYF. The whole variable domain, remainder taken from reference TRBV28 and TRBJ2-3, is DVKVTQSSRYLVKRTGEKVFLECVQDMDHENMFWYRQDPGLGLRLIYFSYDVKMKEKGDIPEGYSVSREKKERFSLILESASTNQTSMYLCASSFRYLGPDTQYFGPGTRLTVL.

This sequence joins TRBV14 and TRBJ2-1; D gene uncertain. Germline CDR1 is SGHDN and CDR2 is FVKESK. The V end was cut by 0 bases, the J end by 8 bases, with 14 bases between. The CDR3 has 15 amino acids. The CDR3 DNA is TGTGCCAGCAGCCAAGATTTTTCCAGAGGAGATGAGCAGTTCTTC. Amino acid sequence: CASSQDFSRGDEQFF.

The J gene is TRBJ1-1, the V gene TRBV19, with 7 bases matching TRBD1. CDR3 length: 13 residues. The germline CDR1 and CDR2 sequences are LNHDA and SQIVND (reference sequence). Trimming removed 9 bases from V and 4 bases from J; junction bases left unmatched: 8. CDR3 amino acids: CASYTTGTTEAFF. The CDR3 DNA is TGTGCCAGCTATACGACAGGGACCACTGAAGCTTTCTTT.

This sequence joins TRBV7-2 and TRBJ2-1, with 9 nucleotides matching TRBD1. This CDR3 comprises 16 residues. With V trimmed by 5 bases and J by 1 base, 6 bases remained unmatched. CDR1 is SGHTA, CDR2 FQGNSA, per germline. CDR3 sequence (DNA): TGTGCCAGCAGCCCCAGCGGGACAGGGTCCTACAATGAGCAGTTCTTC. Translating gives CASSPSGTGSYNEQFF.

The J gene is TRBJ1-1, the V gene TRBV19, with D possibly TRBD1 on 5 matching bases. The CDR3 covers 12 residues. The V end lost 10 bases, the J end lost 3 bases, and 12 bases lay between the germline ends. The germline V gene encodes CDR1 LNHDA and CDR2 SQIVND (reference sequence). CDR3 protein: CATLDSYTEAFF. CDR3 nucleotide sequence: TGTGCCACTCTAGACAGCTACACTGAAGCTTTCTTT.

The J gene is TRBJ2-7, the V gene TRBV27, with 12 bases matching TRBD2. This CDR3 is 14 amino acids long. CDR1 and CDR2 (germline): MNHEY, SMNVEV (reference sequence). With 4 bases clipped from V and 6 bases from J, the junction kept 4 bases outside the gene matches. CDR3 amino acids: CASSSTSGRTEQYF. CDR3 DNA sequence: TGTGCCAGCAGTTCCACTAGCGGGAGGACCGAGCAGTACTTC.